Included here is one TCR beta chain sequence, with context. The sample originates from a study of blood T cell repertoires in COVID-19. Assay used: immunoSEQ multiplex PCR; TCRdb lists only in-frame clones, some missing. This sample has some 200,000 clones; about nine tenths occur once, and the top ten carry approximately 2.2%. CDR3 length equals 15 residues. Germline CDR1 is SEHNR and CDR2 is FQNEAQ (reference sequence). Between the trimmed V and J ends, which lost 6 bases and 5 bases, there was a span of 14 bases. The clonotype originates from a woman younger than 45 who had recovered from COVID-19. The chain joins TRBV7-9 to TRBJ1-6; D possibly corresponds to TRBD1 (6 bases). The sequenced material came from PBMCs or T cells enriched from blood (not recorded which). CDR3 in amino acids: CASRARGGDNSPLHF. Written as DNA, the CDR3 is TGTGCCAGCAGGGCCAGGGGTGGGGATAATTCACCCCTCCACTTT.